The 20 T cell receptor beta chains below all came from one sample that was sequenced in a study of OX40 agonist ivuxolimab in advanced cancers. Sequencing used immunoSEQ multiplex PCR; TCRdb keeps in-frame clones, though not all of them. The sample shows 95,000 or so clones, over 75% of them seen only once. The source was CD4+ or CD8+ T cells sorted from blood, collected in a trial of the OX40 agonist ivuxolimab. These receptors were taken from an adult with an advanced solid tumor such as melanoma, head and neck, liver or kidney cancer.

This clone has only one observation. The rearrangement links TRBV11-3 to TRBJ1-4; the D gene is possibly TRBD1 (6 bases). The V gene's germline CDR1 is SGHNT and CDR2 YENEEA. CDR3 length equals 14 residues. The V and J ends lost 5 bases and 5 bases respectively, with 12 bases between them. The CDR3 region has the DNA TGTGCCAGCAGCACAAGACAGGCCAATGAAAAACTGTTTTTT. It encodes CASSTRQANEKLFF.

The chain is built from TRBV6-5 and TRBJ2-3, with a possible D match to TRBD1 (6 bases). The CDR3 loop spans 14 amino acids. V lost 5 bases and J lost 0, with 9 bases in between. Per the germline V gene, CDR1 is MNHEY and CDR2 is SVGAGI. The DNA of the CDR3 is TGTGCCAGCAGTACAGGGTTCAGCACAGATACGCAGTATTTT. Protein: CASSTGFSTDTQYF.

This clone was detected once. This chain connects TRBV10-1 to TRBJ2-5; TRBD1 agrees at 7 bases. J gave up 1 base and V 5 bases, and 1 base lay outside the gene matches. Germline loops: CDR1 WNHNN, CDR2 SYGVQD (reference sequence). CDR3 length: 13 residues. CDR3 amino acids: CASSRQGQETQYF. The CDR3 DNA reads TGCGCCAGCAGTCGACAGGGCCAAGAGACCCAGTACTTC.

This clone was detected only once. The chain has TRBV27 and TRBJ2-3; D is ambiguous. This CDR3 region has 16 residues. Germline V lookup: CDR1 MNHEY, CDR2 SMNVEV (reference sequence). V dropped 5 bases and J dropped 2 bases, with 17 bases sitting between them. CDR3 residues: CASSTLTEHHTDTQYF. CDR3 DNA: TGTGCCAGCAGTACCCTGACGGAGCATCACACAGATACGCAGTATTTT.

The J gene is TRBJ2-1, the V gene TRBV11-2; no clear D gene. The V gene lost 5 bases and the J gene lost 5 bases, with 10 bases spanning the gap. The CDR3 totals 13 residues. The germline V gene has CDR1 SGHAT and CDR2 FQNNGV. The CDR3 nucleotides read TGTGCCAGCAGCCTTAGCCAGAACAATGAGCAGTTCTTC. This translates into CASSLSQNNEQFF. Using reference TRBV11-2 and TRBJ2-1 for the parts outside the CDR3, the full variable domain is EAGVAQSPRYKIIEKRQSVAFWCNPISGHATLYWYQQILGQGPKLLIQFQNNGVVDDSQLPKDRFSAERLKGVDSTLKIQPAKLEDSAVYLCASSLSQNNEQFFGPGTRLTVL.

This clone was detected only once. The chain carries TRBV11-2 and TRBJ2-5; D not certain. The CDR3 sequence is 13 residues long. The V gene's germline CDR1 is SGHAT and CDR2 FQNNGV. The V and J ends lost 0 bases and 1 base respectively, with 3 bases between them. The CDR3, as DNA: TGTGCCAGCAGCTTAGACAGCCAAGAGACCCAGTACTTC. Its translation: CASSLDSQETQYF.

The CDR3 loop reads CASSAPTGSNQPQHF. CDR3 bases: TGTGCCAGCAGTGCCCCGACAGGCAGCAATCAGCCCCAGCATTTT. V usage is TRBV2 and J usage is TRBJ1-5; tentatively, D is TRBD1 (6 bases). This CDR3 is built from 15 residues. The V and J ends lost 4 bases and 1 base respectively, with 11 bases between them. The germline V gene encodes CDR1 SNHLY and CDR2 FYNNEI.

V is TRBV7-6 and J is TRBJ1-3, with D perhaps TRBD1 (6 bases). Germline CDR1 SGHVS, CDR2 FNYEAQ. There are 16 residues in the CDR3. Trimming shortened V by 1 base and J by 2 bases, and 12 bases separated the two germline ends. The CDR3 is CASSLGAGAPGNTIYF. In DNA form, the CDR3 reads TGTGCCAGCAGCTTAGGAGCAGGGGCGCCTGGAAACACCATATATTTT.

The J gene is TRBJ1-2, the V gene TRBV23-1; D uncertain. TRBV23-1 is sorted into the ORF group, with uncertain function. The CDR3 totals 11 residues. Trimming took off 2 bases at V and 7 bases at J, with 5 bases between the two ends. CDR3 sequence reads: CASSQRTGYTF. The DNA of the CDR3 is TGCGCCAGCAGTCAACGAACTGGCTACACCTTC.

This chain joins TRBV10-3 and TRBJ2-3; 10 bases fit TRBD2. Germline CDR1 ENHRY, CDR2 SYGVKD. Losses at the gene ends were 6 bases for V and 4 bases for J; bases not matched to a gene: 4. This CDR3 comprises 14 residues. CDR3 DNA sequence: TGTGCCATCAGGAGGACTAGCGGTTCAGATACGCAGTATTTT. Translation gives CAIRRTSGSDTQYF.

This chain connects TRBV4-3 to TRBJ2-1; TRBD2 aligns across 13 bases. Trimming took 0 bases from V and 8 from J; bases not matched to a gene: 7. This CDR3 comprises 17 residues. Germline assignment: CDR1 LGHNA and CDR2 YSLEER. This CDR3 is CASSQDPTSGRAYEQFF. CDR3 in DNA: TGCGCCAGCAGCCAAGACCCCACTAGCGGGAGGGCCTATGAGCAGTTCTTC.

The table lists this clone with a few counts. The rearrangement links TRBV6-6 to TRBJ2-1; D not certain. Trimming removed 4 bases at V and 4 bases at J, with 8 bases between. From germline, CDR1 is MNHNY and CDR2 SVGAGI (reference sequence). The CDR3 sequence is 13 residues long. The CDR3 DNA is TGTGCCAGCAGTTGGTCCACGTACAATGAGCAGTTCTTC. This codes for CASSWSTYNEQFF.

V and J are TRBV7-8 and TRBJ1-4; D may be TRBD1 (5 bases). Germline V gives CDR1 SGHVS, CDR2 FQNEAQ. This CDR3 contains 15 residues. The V end was cut by 5 bases, the J end by 2 bases, with 12 bases between. The CDR3 is CASSPQGGTNEKLFF. The CDR3 bases are TGTGCCAGCAGCCCCCAGGGAGGGACTAATGAAAAACTGTTTTTT.

This clone is medium-sized in the sample. V and J are TRBV10-3 and TRBJ1-2; unclear D gene. Germline CDR1 and CDR2: ENHRY and SYGVKD. Trimming took 3 bases from V and 11 from J, leaving 13 bases between them. This CDR3 has 12 amino acids. The CDR3 nucleotides read TGTGCCATCAGTGATGATGAGATGGTATACACCTTC. This encodes CAISDDEMVYTF.

The chain links TRBV10-3 to TRBJ2-7; 15 bases align to TRBD2. CDR1 is ENHRY and CDR2 is SYGVKD in the germline V gene. The CDR3 loop spans 16 amino acids. With V trimmed by 6 bases and J by 3 bases, 6 bases remained unmatched. The CDR3 here is CAISEGLAGGNYEQYF. The CDR3, as DNA: TGTGCCATCAGCGAGGGACTAGCGGGAGGAAACTACGAGCAGTACTTC.

The CDR3 protein is CASSFAREAFF. As DNA, the CDR3 is TGTGCCAGCAGCTTTGCGAGGGAAGCTTTCTTT. The rearrangement uses TRBV5-6 and TRBJ1-1; D call uncertain. CDR1 SGHDT and CDR2 YYEEEE come from the germline V gene. Deletions cut 2 bases from V and 8 bases from J, with 7 bases between. CDR3 length: 11 amino acids.

The V call is TRBV9, the J call TRBJ2-2, with D perhaps TRBD2 (6 bases). The V end was cut by 4 bases, the J end by 4 bases, with 14 bases between. Per the germline V gene, CDR1 is SGDLS and CDR2 is YYNGEE. The CDR3 covers 15 residues. In DNA, the CDR3 is TGTGCCAGCAGCCCGGGGGTCCGGGGCACCGGGGAGCTGTTTTTT. Translation gives CASSPGVRGTGELFF.

The chain employs TRBV28 and TRBJ2-3; the match to TRBD2 covers 10 bases. V lost 1 base, J lost 12 bases, and 10 bases stayed unmatched. Germline values: CDR1 MDHEN, CDR2 SYDVKM. The CDR3 is 15 residues long. The CDR3 is CASSLYSSGRRGQYF. CDR3 DNA sequence: TGTGCCAGCAGTTTATATTCTAGCGGGAGACGTGGACAGTATTTT.

This chain connects TRBV2 to TRBJ2-3; TRBD1 aligns across 7 bases. There are 14 residues in the CDR3. Germline V gene sequence: CDR1 SNHLY, CDR2 FYNNEI. The J segment lost 4 bases and the V segment lost 4 bases, leaving 5 bases of the junction unmatched. The CDR3 DNA reads as TGTGCCAGCAGTGTTAGGGGGCATTCAGATACGCAGTATTTT. Residues: CASSVRGHSDTQYF.

On this clone: Other DNA sequences in this specimen translate into the identical CDR3. This rearrangement joins TRBV5-1 to TRBJ2-5; 9 nucleotides match TRBD2. CDR3 length: 15 amino acids. Germline-derived CDR1 and CDR2 are SGHRS and YFSETQ. V was pared by 0 bases and J by 2 bases, with 2 bases of the junction left unmatched. CDR3 in DNA: TGCGCCAGCAGCTTGGGACTAGCGGTTCAAGAGACCCAGTACTTC. This translates into CASSLGLAVQETQYF.